One sample yielded the 21 T cell receptor beta chains listed below, sequenced in a study of beta chain features in type 1 diabetes. Sequencing targeted expressed TCRB transcripts, as all isolated RNA had been reverse transcribed. The assay was immunoSEQ multiplex PCR, and TCRdb's table has in-frame clones only and misses some. In the table there are a few hundred thousand clones, roughly 16% of which are singletons. The sequencing input was naive CD4+ T cells from blood. These receptors were collected from a woman under 30 in good health.

Remarks on this clone: Other DNA sequences of this sample code for an identical CDR3. This chain links TRBV11-2 with TRBJ2-7, with 8 positions matching TRBD1. Germline V gene lookup returns CDR1 SGHAT and CDR2 FQNNGV. This CDR3 contains 14 residues. With V trimmed by 1 base and J by 3 bases, 2 bases remained unmatched. The CDR3 DNA is TGTGCCAGCAGCTTAGTAACAGGGGGCTACGAGCAGTACTTC. Protein product: CASSLVTGGYEQYF.

The chain combines TRBV19 with TRBJ2-1; 13 bases match TRBD2. Trimming at V came to 3 bases and at J to 7 bases, leaving 9 bases not matched to a gene. Germline V gives CDR1 LNHDA, CDR2 SQIVND (reference sequence). CDR3 size: 17 residues. Here the CDR3 DNA reads TGTGCCAGTAGTATCTTTACTAGCGGGAGGGCCAGGAATGAGCAGTTCTTC. It translates to CASSIFTSGRARNEQFF.

The rearrangement uses TRBV5-8 and TRBJ2-3; 7 bases line up with TRBD2. This CDR3 contains 15 residues. Germline values: CDR1 SGHTS, CDR2 YDEGEE. V shed 4 bases and J 3 bases; nucleotides not matched to a gene: 8. The CDR3 DNA follows: TGTGCCAGCAGCACCGTGGGAGGGGCTACAGATACGCAGTATTTT. Protein product: CASSTVGGATDTQYF. The complete variable domain, with remaining parts taken from reference TRBV5-8 and TRBJ2-3, reads EAGVTQSPTHLIKTRGQQATLRCSPISGHTSVYWYQQALGLGLQFLLWYDEGEERNRGNFPPRFSGRQFPNYSSELNVNALELEDSALYLCASSTVGGATDTQYFGPGTRLTVL.

This clone has more than one count but fewer than ten. V is TRBV4-1 and J is TRBJ2-1; 13 bases align to TRBD2. The germline CDR1 and CDR2 sequences are MGHRA and YSYEKL. V shed 0 bases and J 7 bases; nucleotides not matched to a gene: 9. CDR3 length: 18 residues. CDR3 residues: CASSQDKLAGGQRNEQFF. For the CDR3, the DNA is TGCGCCAGCAGCCAAGATAAACTAGCGGGAGGGCAGAGGAATGAGCAGTTCTTC.

V is TRBV7-2 and J is TRBJ2-7; 9 bases agree with TRBD2. The CDR3 has 13 residues. The V segment lost 6 bases and the J segment 2 bases; nucleotides outside the gene matches: 2. Germline-derived CDR1 and CDR2 are SGHTA and FQGNSA. In nucleotides, the CDR3 is TGTGCCAGCAGGCGGGAGGGAACCTACGAGCAGTACTTC. Protein product: CASRREGTYEQYF.

This clone was picked up a small number of times. This chain uses TRBV11-2 with TRBJ1-1; TRBD1 agrees at 8 bases. Germline V gene data show CDR1 as SGHAT and CDR2 as FQNNGV. The V gene end was trimmed by 6 bases and the J gene end by 8 bases; junction bases not matched to a gene: 14. There are 15 residues in the CDR3. CDR3 protein: CASRPALGSGGEAFF. DNA for the CDR3: TGTGCCAGCAGACCAGCGCTTGGGTCAGGGGGCGAAGCTTTCTTT.

The chain employs TRBV30 and TRBJ2-3, with a possible D match to TRBD2 (6 bases). This CDR3 has 20 amino acids. Trimming cost V 0 bases and J 2 bases, with 27 bases left between them. Germline-derived CDR1 and CDR2 are GTSNPN and SVGIG (reference sequence). The CDR3 sequence is CAWSVARQHTGEIHTDTQYF. The CDR3 bases are TGTGCCTGGAGTGTTGCCAGGCAACATACGGGGGAAATACACACAGATACGCAGTATTTT.

This clone has only a few counts. The V and J genes are TRBV19 and TRBJ2-2; possibly TRBD1 for D (6 bases). Per the germline V gene, CDR1 is LNHDA and CDR2 is SQIVND (reference sequence). The CDR3 spans 16 residues. The V end was cut by 4 bases, the J end by 3 bases, with 15 bases between. Here the CDR3 reads CASSKTSDRYTGELFF. CDR3 in DNA: TGTGCCAGTAGTAAAACGTCGGACAGATACACCGGGGAGCTGTTTTTT.

The chain couples TRBV4-3 to TRBJ1-2; D is possibly TRBD1 (6 bases). There are 16 residues in the CDR3. Trimming removed 0 bases at V and 1 base at J, with 12 bases between. Germline CDR1 LGHNA, CDR2 YSLEER. CDR3 amino acids: CASSQDDRTFNYGYTF. Here the CDR3 DNA reads TGCGCCAGCAGCCAAGATGACAGGACTTTTAACTATGGCTACACCTTC.

The chain couples TRBV5-1 to TRBJ2-1, with 10 bases fitting TRBD1. V lost 4 bases and J lost 4; bases outside the gene matches: 2. Germline assignment: CDR1 SGHRS and CDR2 YFSETQ. The CDR3 runs to 14 residues. The CDR3 bases are TGCGCCAGCAGCGGGGACAGGGGATACAATGAGCAGTTCTTC. It codes for CASSGDRGYNEQFF. The variable domain in full, completed from reference TRBV5-1 and TRBJ2-1, reads KAGVTQTPRYLIKTRGQQVTLSCSPISGHRSVSWYQQTPGQGLQFLFEYFSETQRNKGNFPGRFSGRQFSNSRSEMNVSTLELGDSALYLCASSGDRGYNEQFFGPGTRLTVL.

In the case of this clone: Relative to the germline gene, one junction end is altered; a read error may explain this. The gene calls are TRBV28 and TRBJ2-5, with D unclear. From germline, CDR1 is MDHEN and CDR2 SYDVKM. The CDR3 spans 15 residues. This CDR3 is CASSLVQRNQGTQYF. CDR3 bases: TGTGCCAGCAGTTTAGTACAGAGAAATCAAGGGACCCAGTACTTC. Based on the CDR3 plus reference TRBV28 and TRBJ2-5, the full variable domain is DVKVTQSSRYLVKRTGEKVFLECVQDMDHENMFWYRQDPGLGLRLIYFSYDVKMKEKGDIPEGYSVSREKKERFSLILESASTNQTSMYLCASSLVQRNQGTQYFGPGTRLLVL.

This clone turned up a few times. The V and J genes are TRBV6-6 and TRBJ1-3, with a tentative D call TRBD1 (5 bases). This CDR3 is built from 14 residues. V dropped 10 bases and J dropped 0 bases, with 13 bases sitting between them. Germline CDR1 MNHNY, CDR2 SVGAGI (reference sequence). CDR3 sequence (DNA): TGTGCCAAGCAAACTACAGGCTCTGGAAACACCATATATTTT. This translates into CAKQTTGSGNTIYF.

The chain uses TRBV9 and TRBJ2-2; D is undetermined. This CDR3 is built from 15 residues. The V end was cut by 2 bases, the J end by 6 bases, with 14 bases between. CDR1 is SGDLS and CDR2 is YYNGEE in the germline V gene. CDR3 in DNA: TGTGCCAGCAGCGTGGGTACAGTTCAATCCGGGGAGCTGTTTTTT. This sequence encodes CASSVGTVQSGELFF.

The chain is built from TRBV7-9 and TRBJ1-2; D unresolved. V was pared by 8 bases and J by 7 bases, with 20 bases between. CDR3 size: 14 residues. In germline, CDR1 is SEHNR, CDR2 FQNEAQ (reference sequence). In DNA, the CDR3 is TGTGCCAGCTTCCGGAGCGGGGTTATTGGTGGCTACACCTTC. Translated, it gives CASFRSGVIGGYTF. Together with reference TRBV7-9 and TRBJ1-2, the CDR3 gives the full variable domain: DTGVSQNPRHKITKRGQNVTFRCDPISEHNRLYWYRQTLGQGPEFLTYFQNEAQLEKSRLLSDRFSAERPKGSFSTLEIQRTEQGDSAMYLCASFRSGVIGGYTFGSGTRLTVV.

This clone appeared a few times. Other DNA variants within this sample encode the same CDR3. The chain uses TRBV9 and TRBJ2-1; 12 nucleotides match TRBD2. This CDR3 region has 16 residues. Germline V CDR1 and CDR2: SGDLS, YYNGEE. Trimming cost V 4 bases and J 4 bases; bases outside gene matches: 6. For the CDR3, the DNA is TGTGCCAGCAGCCCACGACTAGCGGGAGTGTACAATGAGCAGTTCTTC. As protein: CASSPRLAGVYNEQFF.

The chain links TRBV11-1 to TRBJ2-1; D call uncertain. CDR3 length equals 14 residues. Germline lookup yields CDR1 SGHAT and CDR2 FQDESV (reference sequence). V dropped 3 bases and J dropped 7 bases, with 13 bases sitting between them. This CDR3 is CASSLALQENEQFF. CDR3 sequence (DNA): TGTGCCAGCAGCTTGGCCCTTCAGGAAAATGAGCAGTTCTTC.

The J gene is TRBJ2-1, the V gene TRBV5-4, with 7 bases aligning to TRBD2. Germline-derived CDR1 and CDR2 are SGHNT and YYREEE (reference sequence). Unmatched junction bases numbered 10, after V lost 3 bases and J lost 4 bases. The CDR3 runs to 16 residues. CDR3 nucleotides: TGTGCCAGCAGCTGGCCGGGACTACCCACTTACAATGAGCAGTTCTTC. It is translated as CASSWPGLPTYNEQFF. Full variable domain (outside the CDR3, taken from reference TRBV5-4 and TRBJ2-1): ETGVTQSPTHLIKTRGQQVTLRCSSQSGHNTVSWYQQALGQGPQFIFQYYREEENGRGNFPPRFSGLQFPNYSSELNVNALELDDSALYLCASSWPGLPTYNEQFFGPGTRLTVL.

The sample holds a few counts of this clone. V gene TRBV27 combines with J gene TRBJ2-7; 8 bases agree with TRBD2. The V gene end was trimmed by 6 bases and the J gene end by 1 base; junction bases not matched to a gene: 8. This CDR3 spans 15 amino acids. CDR1 is MNHEY, CDR2 SMNVEV, per germline (reference sequence). The CDR3 nucleotides are TGTGCCAGCAGGGGAAGCGGGAGTGGGTCCTACGAGCAGTACTTC. Its protein product is CASRGSGSGSYEQYF.

The chain uses TRBV7-2 and TRBJ2-7; D is perhaps TRBD2 (5 bases). Germline CDR1 reads SGHTA; CDR2 reads FQGNSA. CDR3 length equals 12 residues. The V gene lost 5 bases and the J gene lost 6 bases, with 11 bases spanning the gap. In DNA form, the CDR3 reads TGTGCCAGCAGCCCGGGCGGGCGCGAGCAGTACTTC. This sequence encodes CASSPGGREQYF.

The V gene is TRBV4-2, the J gene TRBJ2-7, with 13 bases fitting TRBD2. Germline CDR1 is LGHNA and CDR2 is YNFKEQ. CDR3 length: 18 residues. V was pared by 3 bases and J by 3 bases, with 11 bases of the junction left unmatched. This CDR3 reads CASSHQRTSGSIGYEQYF. The DNA for the CDR3 is TGTGCCAGCAGCCATCAAAGGACTAGCGGGAGTATAGGCTACGAGCAGTACTTC.

This rearrangement joins TRBV18 to TRBJ1-2, with 7 nucleotides matching TRBD1. With 3 bases clipped from V and 0 bases from J, the junction kept 4 bases outside the gene matches. Germline V gene lookup returns CDR1 KGHSH and CDR2 LQKENI. The CDR3 spans 15 residues. CDR3 DNA sequence: TGTGCCAGCTCACCTGCGGGGACAGCTAACTATGGCTACACCTTC. Its translation is CASSPAGTANYGYTF.